Following are 27 T cell receptor beta chains from one sample sequenced in a study of human T cells and chemical hapten exposure. Noted time point: pre-sensitization, week 0. Treatment denoted: therapeutic diphenylcyclopropenone sensitization with weekly scalp DPC. TCRdb re-called the RACE reads through MiXCR, storing one row per CDR3 protein. Of about 380,000 distinct CDR3 sequences in the sample, roughly 5% were seen once. Sample: whole blood, taken in connection with sensitization to the hapten diphenylcyclopropenone (DPC). These receptor sequences come from a woman aged 45-65 years with alopecia areata. Some clones in this sample may be carry-over from other donors' samples.

The V call is TRBV12-3 or TRBV12-4, the J call TRBJ2-1; 8 nucleotides align to TRBD2. This CDR3 has 17 amino acids. After removal of 3 bases from V and 0 bases from J, the junction contained 7 bases not matched to a gene. The CDR3 reads CASSFGTRPSSYNEQFF. For the CDR3, the DNA is TGTGCCAGCAGTTTCGGGACTAGACCGAGCTCCTACAATGAGCAGTTCTTC.

Only a few counts were recorded for this clonotype. The V gene is TRBV20-1, the J gene TRBJ1-1, with 8 positions matching TRBD1. V lost 2 bases and J lost 4; bases outside the gene matches: 9. The CDR3 has 15 amino acids. CDR1 is DFQATT, CDR2 SNEGSKA, per germline (reference sequence). CDR3: CSARTPGGLGTEAFF. The CDR3 DNA reads as TGCAGTGCTAGAACTCCAGGGGGCTTGGGCACTGAAGCTTTCTTT.

This clonotype was found many times. The chain couples TRBV7-2 to TRBJ2-1, with TRBD2 matching over 14 bases. V lost 5 bases and J lost 4; bases outside the gene matches: 7. The CDR3 covers 17 residues. The germline V gene has CDR1 SGHTA and CDR2 FQGNSA. CDR3 sequence: CASSERLAGGMYNEQFF. Written as DNA, the CDR3 is TGTGCCAGCAGCGAAAGACTAGCGGGAGGGATGTACAATGAGCAGTTCTTC.

This clonotype was observed at least ten times. This chain links TRBV11-1 with TRBJ1-1, with TRBD1 matching over 7 bases. Germline lookup yields CDR1 SGHAT and CDR2 FQDESV (reference sequence). J was trimmed by 5 bases and V by 5 bases; bases with no gene match: 5. The CDR3 has 13 amino acids. The CDR3 coding sequence is TGTGCCAGCAGCCTGACAGGGAAGACTGAAGCTTTCTTT. This codes for CASSLTGKTEAFF.

The chain uses TRBV5-4 and TRBJ2-3; D ambiguous. The CDR3 contains 14 residues. Looked up from germline, CDR1 is SGHNT and CDR2 is YYREEE (reference sequence). V was clipped by 1 base and J by 6 bases, with 12 bases between them. The CDR3 nucleotides read TGTGCCAGCAGCTTGTACGGACCGAGTGATACGCAGTATTTT. This codes for CASSLYGPSDTQYF.

This chain joins TRBV28 and TRBJ1-6; D not certain. The V gene lost 4 bases and the J gene lost 5 bases, with 9 bases spanning the gap. The CDR3 length is 14 residues. Germline V lookup: CDR1 MDHEN, CDR2 SYDVKM. CDR3 nucleotide sequence: TGTGCCAGCAGTTCCCCCGGTCATAATTCACCCCTCCACTTT. Its protein is CASSSPGHNSPLHF.

Ten or more counts support this clonotype. The chain joins TRBV29-1 to TRBJ1-1; 9 bases match TRBD1. Looked up from germline, CDR1 is SQVTM and CDR2 is ANQGSEA. With V trimmed by 3 bases and J by 7 bases, 6 bases remained unmatched. The CDR3 consists of 13 residues. The CDR3 DNA follows: TGCAGCGTTGACGGAACAGGGGGCCTTGAAGCTTTCTTT. Translation gives CSVDGTGGLEAFF.

In its sample, this clonotype was seen many times. The CDR3 coding sequence is TGTGCCAGCAGTTTGAGAGGGAACGGCGAGCAGTACTTC. This gives the protein CASSLRGNGEQYF. V gene TRBV27 combines with J gene TRBJ2-7; possible D gene TRBD2, 5 bases. CDR1 and CDR2 (germline): MNHEY, SMNVEV (reference sequence). This CDR3 spans 13 amino acids. V was cut by 3 bases and J by 6 bases, with 12 bases left in between.

This clonotype turned up a few times. J is TRBJ2-3 and V is TRBV18; D not certain. V dropped 3 bases and J dropped 0 bases, with 13 bases sitting between them. In germline, CDR1 is KGHSH, CDR2 LQKENI. The CDR3 covers 16 residues. The CDR3 sequence: CASSPPLRSSTDTQYF. CDR3 in DNA: TGTGCCAGCTCACCTCCTCTTAGGAGTAGCACAGATACGCAGTATTTT.

The chain combines TRBV15 with TRBJ2-7; D remains unclear. Deletions cut 9 bases from V and 2 bases from J, with 17 bases between. The CDR3 consists of 14 residues. CDR1 and CDR2 from the germline V gene are LNHNV and YYDKDF (reference sequence). The CDR3 region has the DNA TGTGCCACTCACCGAGACAAAGCTCCCTACGAGCAGTACTTC. Amino acids: CATHRDKAPYEQYF.

The chain employs TRBV7-9 and TRBJ1-2; D unclear. V lost 5 bases and J 8 bases, leaving 12 bases between the germline ends. Germline V gives CDR1 SEHNR, CDR2 FQNEAQ (reference sequence). The CDR3 is 12 amino acids. The CDR3 spells CASSLPLEGYTF. Written as DNA, the CDR3 is TGTGCCAGCAGCCTACCCCTTGAAGGCTACACCTTC.

This clonotype has more than one count but fewer than ten. This chain uses TRBV6-2 or TRBV6-3 with TRBJ2-7; 7 bases are shared with TRBD1. In germline, CDR1 is MNHEY, CDR2 SVGEGT. V was pared by 7 bases and J by 2 bases, with 8 bases of the junction left unmatched. The CDR3 has 14 amino acids. The CDR3 coding sequence is TGTGCCAGCAAAGAACAGGGGACCACCTACGAGCAGTACTTC. Its protein is CASKEQGTTYEQYF.

This clonotype appeared a few times. This chain joins TRBV29-1 and TRBJ1-3; TRBD1 matches at 10 bases. The ends lost 7 bases at V and 6 bases at J; junction bases unmatched: 6. The V gene's germline CDR1 is SQVTM and CDR2 ANQGSEA. This CDR3 has 13 residues. CDR3 region: CSAGTGVENTIYF. The CDR3 DNA sequence: TGCAGCGCGGGGACAGGGGTTGAAAACACCATATATTTT.

This clonotype was observed at least ten times. The chain is built from TRBV6-5 and TRBJ2-5, with 8 positions matching TRBD2. CDR1 MNHEY and CDR2 SVGAGI come from the germline V gene. The V segment lost 2 bases and the J segment 1 base; nucleotides outside the gene matches: 3. This CDR3 has 15 amino acids. The CDR3 is CASSYTSGPQETQYF. CDR3 bases: TGTGCCAGCAGTTACACTAGCGGCCCCCAAGAGACCCAGTACTTC.

This clonotype occurred many times. V gene TRBV7-9 combines with J gene TRBJ1-1, with D unresolved. The V gene lost 2 bases and the J gene lost 4 bases, with 11 bases spanning the gap. The CDR3 totals 14 residues. CDR1 is SEHNR and CDR2 is FQNEAQ in the germline V gene (reference sequence). The CDR3, as DNA: TGTGCCAGCAGCTTAATGACGGAGGGCACTGAAGCTTTCTTT. This encodes CASSLMTEGTEAFF.

This clonotype was recorded many times. The V call is TRBV11-2, the J call TRBJ2-1; the D is unclear. The germline V gene encodes CDR1 SGHAT and CDR2 FQNNGV. With 5 bases removed from V and 0 bases from J, the gap between germline ends came to 11 bases. The CDR3 has 15 amino acids. CDR3 DNA: TGTGCCAGCAGCAGAACCCGGAGCTCCTACAATGAGCAGTTCTTC. Translation gives CASSRTRSSYNEQFF.

This chain joins TRBV18 and TRBJ2-5; 9 nucleotides agree with TRBD2. The CDR3 sequence is 16 residues long. J lost 1 base, V lost 0 bases, and 3 bases had no gene match. CDR1 and CDR2 from the germline V gene are KGHSH and LQKENI. CDR3 region: CASSPPSGGFQETQYF. In DNA, the CDR3 is TGTGCCAGCTCACCACCAAGCGGGGGGTTCCAAGAGACCCAGTACTTC.

At least ten counts were recorded for this clonotype. V usage is TRBV2 and J usage is TRBJ2-2; the match to TRBD1 covers 7 bases. The length of the CDR3 is 15 residues. In germline, CDR1 is SNHLY, CDR2 FYNNEI. The V segment lost 5 bases and the J segment 0 bases; nucleotides outside the gene matches: 3. CDR3 bases: TGTGCCAGCAGTTGGACAGGAGCGAACACCGGGGAGCTGTTTTTT. Translating gives CASSWTGANTGELFF.

This chain joins TRBV2 and TRBJ2-3; the D is unclear. The CDR3 has 13 amino acids. V was pared by 8 bases and J by 0 bases, with 9 bases between. The germline V gene has CDR1 SNHLY and CDR2 FYNNEI. CDR3 bases: TGTGCCAGCCTCCCCTGGAGCACAGATACGCAGTATTTT. This codes for CASLPWSTDTQYF. Filled out from reference TRBV2 and TRBJ2-3, the complete variable domain reads EPEVTQTPSHQVTQMGQEVILRCVPISNHLYFYWYRQILGQKVEFLVSFYNNEISEKSEIFDDQFSVERPDGSNFTLKIRSTKLEDSAMYFCASLPWSTDTQYFGPGTRLTVL.

This clonotype was seen at least ten times. The chain couples TRBV4-2 to TRBJ2-5; D is unclear. The CDR3 covers 15 residues. CDR1 LGHNA and CDR2 YNFKEQ come from the germline V gene. Trimming stripped 0 bases from V and 5 bases from J, with 13 bases between. This CDR3 reads CASSQDPGPRETQYF. The CDR3 DNA follows: TGTGCCAGCAGCCAAGATCCCGGACCGAGGGAGACCCAGTACTTC.

This clonotype was recorded at least ten times. DNA of the CDR3: TGTGCCACCAGCGAGGCCAACGTCCTGACTTTC. This gives the protein CATSEANVLTF. The gene calls are TRBV15 and TRBJ2-6; the D is unclear. Germline V gene sequence: CDR1 LNHNV, CDR2 YYDKDF (reference sequence). This CDR3 has 11 amino acids. V was shortened by 5 bases and J by 6 bases, with 2 bases between the two germline ends.

V and J are TRBV27 and TRBJ1-1, with D unresolved. V was clipped by 6 bases and J by 6 bases, with 8 bases between them. The CDR3 extends over 11 amino acids. Germline CDR1 is MNHEY and CDR2 is SMNVEV (reference sequence). CDR3 in amino acids: CASRSGPEAFF. For the CDR3, the DNA is TGTGCCAGCAGATCTGGTCCTGAAGCTTTCTTT.

This clonotype has at least ten counts. The rearrangement uses TRBV29-1 and TRBJ1-5; TRBD1 is a possible D gene (5 bases). Trimming took off 6 bases at V and 0 bases at J, with 9 bases between the two ends. Germline assignment: CDR1 SQVTM and CDR2 ANQGSEA. This CDR3 has 13 amino acids. The CDR3 DNA follows: TGCAGCGTCACCGGGGCTAGCAATCAGCCCCAGCATTTT. Translated: CSVTGASNQPQHF.

Concerning this clonotype itself: Given a much more abundant clone one base away, this may be a read error. The genes are TRBV5-1 and TRBJ2-7; D unresolved. Looked up from germline, CDR1 is SGHRS and CDR2 is YFSETQ. This CDR3 region has 11 residues. DNA for the CDR3: TGCACCAGCAGCGCGGAATACGAGCAGTACTTC. This translates into CTSSAEYEQYF.

This clonotype was recorded a few times. This sequence joins TRBV6-2 or TRBV6-3 and TRBJ1-2, with a weak D call TRBD1 (5 bases). CDR3 length: 13 residues. Germline lookup yields CDR1 MNHEY and CDR2 SVGEGT. Trimming took off 2 bases at V and 7 bases at J, with 11 bases between the two ends. CDR3 nucleotides: TGTGCCAGCAGTTACAAGTCAGGGAGTGGCTACACCTTC. Amino acid sequence: CASSYKSGSGYTF.

This clonotype appeared a few times. The chain links TRBV5-1 to TRBJ2-7; 8 nucleotides line up with TRBD1. V shed 2 bases, J shed 2 bases, and the junction held 15 bases outside the gene matches. The CDR3 consists of 18 residues. In germline, CDR1 is SGHRS, CDR2 YFSETQ. The CDR3 region has the DNA TGCGCCAGCAGCTTTCACCCTTCGACAGGGGATGTAGCCTACGAGCAGTACTTC. This translates into CASSFHPSTGDVAYEQYF.

This clonotype has a handful of counts. The chain employs TRBV12-5 and TRBJ2-3, with TRBD2 as a possible D gene (5 bases). Trimming stripped 1 base from V and 2 bases from J, with 7 bases between. Germline CDR1 is LGHNT and CDR2 is FRNRAP. The CDR3 sequence is 14 residues long. The chain's CDR3 is CASGLGRDTDTQYF. The DNA for the CDR3 is TGTGCTAGTGGTTTGGGACGGGACACAGATACGCAGTATTTT.